A selection of T cell receptor beta chains follows, all from one sample in a study of T-cell memory formation after mild COVID-19. In TCRdb, the 5' RACE reads were re-called with MiXCR into one record per CDR3 protein. The sample carries some 300,000 distinct CDR3 sequences, around a fifth recorded once. Source material: PBMCs or a T cell subset sorted from them (not recorded which). Source of these receptors: a man in his late teens or twenties who had mild COVID-19 (a few samples of this study predate the infection). Cell type and time point are not known. Each CDR3 is given with its conserved first and last residue. A D gene is named only where the DNA matches it firmly. The listing skips clone size in some rows; elsewhere it reads once, few, many or a size class.

TGTGCCAGTAGTAATTACAGGGCCAGGAATCAGCCCCAGCATTTT CASSNYRARNQPQHF TRBV19 few . TRBJ1-5
TGCAGTGCTAGTATTGCGGGGTGGGAAGATACGCAGTATTTT CSASIAGWEDTQYF TRBV20-1 . . TRBJ2-3
TGTGCCAGCAGTTACGAGGGTGGATGGGGGGATAATTCACCCCTCCACTTT CASSYEGGWGDNSPLHF TRBV6-5 . . TRBJ1-6
TGTGCCAGCAGTTCCGGGACATTCAATCAGCCCCAGCATTTT CASSSGTFNQPQHF TRBV12-3/TRBV12-4 . . TRBJ1-5
TGTGCCAGCAGCTTAAGACAGGGGCGTGAAAAACTGTTTTTT CASSLRQGREKLFF TRBV7-2 few TRBD1 TRBJ1-4
TGTGCCAGCAGTGGCGACAGGGACCCCGGCTACACCTTC CASSGDRDPGYTF TRBV12-3/TRBV12-4 . TRBD1 TRBJ1-2
TGTGCCAGCTCACCATGGGGCAGGGACCAAGAGACCCAGTACTTC CASSPWGRDQETQYF TRBV18 . . TRBJ2-5
TGCAGTGCTAGCCGGGACAGGGGTAACATTCAGTACTTC CSASRDRGNIQYF TRBV20-1 . TRBD1 TRBJ2-4
TGTGCCAGCAGCTTCAGTACCACAGATACGCAGTATTTT CASSFSTTDTQYF TRBV11-3 . . TRBJ2-3
TGTGCCACCCACCGGGACAGGGGGGACGAGCAGTACTTC CATHRDRGDEQYF TRBV10-3 few TRBD1 TRBJ2-7
TGTGCCAGCAGCGTAGTTGGGACAGGGGGGGACGAGCAGTACTTC CASSVVGTGGDEQYF TRBV9 few TRBD1 TRBJ2-7
TGTGCCAGCAGTTTTGGAAATAGCAGGGCGGATACGCAGTATTTT CASSFGNSRADTQYF TRBV12-3/TRBV12-4 few . TRBJ2-3
TGTGCCAGCACCCGGGGACATGAGCAGTTCTTC CASTRGHEQFF TRBV7-9 many . TRBJ2-1
TGTGCCAGAAGGCGGGGACTAGCGGGGGGGACAGATACGCAGTATTTT CARRRGLAGGTDTQYF TRBV6-6 few TRBD2 TRBJ2-3
TGTGCCAGCAGGCGAGCGGTGTCTAGCACAGATACGCAGTATTTT CASRRAVSSTDTQYF TRBV14 . . TRBJ2-3
TGCGCCAGCAGCCAAGTGGCTGTGACCGTAGGGGATACGCAGTATTTT CASSQVAVTVGDTQYF TRBV4-1 few . TRBJ2-3
TGTGCCAGCAGCTTTACTAGCTTGGGGGACACCGGGGAGCTGTTTTTT CASSFTSLGDTGELFF TRBV11-1 few . TRBJ2-2
TGTGCCAGCAGAATCGGGGATACGCAGTATTTT CASRIGDTQYF TRBV7-2 many . TRBJ2-3
TGCGCCAGCAGCTCGGGACAGAATAACTATGGCTACACCTTC CASSSGQNNYGYTF TRBV5-1 few TRBD1 TRBJ1-2
TGCGCCAGCAGCCTTCAGGGGGTGGCTAATGAAAAACTGTTTTTT CASSLQGVANEKLFF TRBV5-1 few TRBD1 TRBJ1-4
TGTGCCAGCAGTTTACTAGGGCCCGCTTTCTTT CASSLLGPAFF TRBV12-3/TRBV12-4 few . TRBJ1-1
TGTGCCAGCAGTGGCCTAAGCGGTACGCAGTATTTT CASSGLSGTQYF TRBV27 . . TRBJ2-3
TGTGCCAGCACCTCGACGATGAACACTGAAGCTTTCTTT CASTSTMNTEAFF TRBV12-3/TRBV12-4 few . TRBJ1-1
TGTGCCAGCAGCCCGGGCGGGGGAGAATACAATGAGCAGTTCTTC CASSPGGGEYNEQFF TRBV28 . TRBD2 TRBJ2-1
TGTGCCAGCAGTCCGGCGGGTCCCTACGAGCAGTACTTC CASSPAGPYEQYF TRBV27 . . TRBJ2-7
TGTGCCAGCAGTGGTTTGAATTCACCCCTCCACTTT CASSGLNSPLHF TRBV9 few . TRBJ1-6
TGTGCCAGCAGTCTCCAGACCGAGGGTTCGCGAAAACTGTTTTTT CASSLQTEGSRKLFF TRBV27 . . TRBJ1-4
TGTGCCAGCAGCCAGGAAGTTTGGGAGACCCAGTACTTC CASSQEVWETQYF TRBV4-2 few . TRBJ2-5
TGTGCCAGCAGCTTACCAGGGACATCCAAACGGTACTTC CASSLPGTSKRYF TRBV7-2 few . TRBJ2-4
TGTGCCAGCAGTTTTCCAGGGATTAACACCGGGGAGCTGTTTTTT CASSFPGINTGELFF TRBV12-3/TRBV12-4 . . TRBJ2-2
TGTGCCAGTAGTATTCGGCAGGTTGGTGTTGAAGCTTTCTTT CASSIRQVGVEAFF TRBV19 once . TRBJ1-1
TGTGCCAGCAGTACCTGGCTACCCGGAAACACCATATATTTT CASSTWLPGNTIYF TRBV28 few . TRBJ1-3
TGCAGCGTCCTCACGGCGCCAGAAAACATTCAGTACTTC CSVLTAPENIQYF TRBV29-1 few . TRBJ2-4
TGTGCCAGCAGTGACGACAGGGGGCGGTCGGGTGGCTACACCTTC CASSDDRGRSGGYTF TRBV25-1 . TRBD1 TRBJ1-2
TGTGCCATCAGTGACCCGGGACAGGGGAGGACTGAAGCTTTCTTT CAISDPGQGRTEAFF TRBV10-3 . TRBD1 TRBJ1-1
TGCGCCAGCAGCCACCCGGGAAATGAAAAACTGTTTTTT CASSHPGNEKLFF TRBV5-1 few . TRBJ1-4
TGTGCCTCGAACCGCGGGACAGGCGAGACCCAGTACTTC CASNRGTGETQYF TRBV10-3 few TRBD1 TRBJ2-5